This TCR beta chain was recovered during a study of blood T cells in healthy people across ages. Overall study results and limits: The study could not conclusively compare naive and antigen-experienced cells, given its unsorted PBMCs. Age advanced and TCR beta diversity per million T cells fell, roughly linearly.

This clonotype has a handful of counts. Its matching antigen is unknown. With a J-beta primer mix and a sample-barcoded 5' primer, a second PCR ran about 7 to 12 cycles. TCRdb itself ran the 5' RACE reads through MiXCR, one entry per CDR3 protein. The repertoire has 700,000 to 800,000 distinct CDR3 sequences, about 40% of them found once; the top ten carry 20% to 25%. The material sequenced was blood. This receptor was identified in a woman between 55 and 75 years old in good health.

The CDR3 bases are TGCAGGGTAGGAAGACCGGAGACCCAGTACTTC. Encoded protein: CRVGRPETQYF. The chain employs TRBV20-1 and TRBJ2-5; D remains unclear. This CDR3 comprises 11 residues. The germline V gene encodes CDR1 DFQATT and CDR2 SNEGSKA (reference sequence).